Below, 30 T cell receptor beta chains from the same sample are listed, as sequenced in a study of CD8 T cells in ankylosing spondylitis. Study conclusions and caveats: The study identified a TCR beta motif of seven or eight highly homologous variants that appeared characteristic of ankylosing spondylitis blood.

One entry per CDR3 protein results from TCRdb running MiXCR on the 5' RACE reads. This sample has 700,000 or so distinct CDR3 sequences; 15% to 20% occur once, and the top ten carry 15% to 20%. These TCRs' antigens remain unknown. The specimen sequenced was blood, either unsorted or a sorted T cell fraction (not recorded which). The receptors stem from a male donor with ankylosing spondylitis.

This clonotype was seen more than once but under ten times. The chain links TRBV29-1 to TRBJ2-3; 7 bases align to TRBD2. Losses at the gene ends were 8 bases for V and 0 bases for J; bases not matched to a gene: 8. The CDR3 is 14 amino acids. Germline CDR1 and CDR2: SQVTM and ANQGSEA. CDR3 sequence reads: CSTTAGTSTDTQYF. The CDR3 nucleotides are TGCAGCACCACAGCGGGAACCAGCACAGATACGCAGTATTTT.

This clonotype showed up just a few times. The chain recombines TRBV5-6 with TRBJ2-7; either TRBD1 or TRBD2 may fit D (5 bases each). Germline V CDR1 and CDR2: SGHDT, YYEEEE. CDR3 size: 14 residues. Trimming took off 0 bases at V and 3 bases at J, with 10 bases between the two ends. As DNA, the CDR3 is TGTGCCAGCAGCTTGGCGGGGCAGGTCTACGAGCAGTACTTC. It encodes CASSLAGQVYEQYF.

The chain recombines TRBV14 with TRBJ2-7, with 10 bases that match TRBD2. This CDR3 comprises 16 residues. J lost 3 bases, V lost 0 bases, and 5 bases had no gene match. From germline, CDR1 is SGHDN and CDR2 FVKESK. CDR3 DNA sequence: TGTGCCAGCAGCCAAGATGGGAGCGGGGGGGACTACGAGCAGTACTTC. As protein: CASSQDGSGGDYEQYF.

This clonotype appeared a few times. The chain joins TRBV27 to TRBJ2-7; TRBD1 is a possible D gene (6 bases). V was trimmed by 4 bases and J by 6 bases, leaving 31 bases between them. Looked up from germline, CDR1 is MNHEY and CDR2 is SMNVEV (reference sequence). The CDR3 totals 19 residues. CDR3 in amino acids: CASSSKAGSLTPTRGEQYF. DNA for the CDR3: TGTGCCAGCAGTTCTAAGGCAGGGTCGCTTACTCCCACCAGGGGCGAGCAGTACTTC.

This clonotype was recorded many times. The rearrangement uses TRBV4-3 and TRBJ2-1; D gene ambiguous. CDR1 LGHNA and CDR2 YSLEER come from the germline V gene. The CDR3 covers 16 residues. V was shortened by 0 bases and J by 0 bases, with 9 bases between the two germline ends. The CDR3 loop is CASSQDYRSSYNEQFF. CDR3 nucleotides: TGCGCCAGCAGCCAAGACTACCGCAGCTCCTACAATGAGCAGTTCTTC.

This clonotype was seen only a few times. This chain joins TRBV28 and TRBJ2-3; 7 positions match TRBD2. In germline, CDR1 is MDHEN, CDR2 SYDVKM. CDR3 size: 16 residues. Trimming took 4 bases from V and 2 from J; bases not matched to a gene: 9. The CDR3 DNA sequence: TGTGCCAGCAGTTCCCGGGACTACCTGTCCACAGATACGCAGTATTTT. Protein product: CASSSRDYLSTDTQYF.

The V gene is TRBV5-1, the J gene TRBJ1-6; no clear D gene. V was trimmed by 0 bases and J by 12 bases, leaving 19 bases between them. The CDR3 length is 16 residues. Germline V lookup: CDR1 SGHRS, CDR2 YFSETQ. Written as DNA, the CDR3 is TGCGCCAGCAGCTTGGGGACCGACCCTGGTAAAGAACCCCTCCACTTT. It is translated as CASSLGTDPGKEPLHF.

This clonotype was detected a few times. The J gene is TRBJ1-1, the V gene TRBV10-3; D unclear. The CDR3 extends over 13 amino acids. V lost 4 bases and J lost 10, with 16 bases in between. Germline values: CDR1 ENHRY, CDR2 SYGVKD. In nucleotides, the CDR3 is TGTGCCATCAGTGCGCCCAACCTCATCGGAGCTTTCTTT. Protein: CAISAPNLIGAFF.

The chain is built from TRBV4-3 and TRBJ2-1; 10 nucleotides agree with TRBD2. Germline trimming cut 0 bases from V and 8 bases from J; bases unmatched to any gene: 16. The CDR3 is 19 amino acids. Germline V gene lookup returns CDR1 LGHNA and CDR2 YSLEER. CDR3 in DNA: TGCGCCAGCAGCCAAGAAGGGGGGCTAGCGGGAGTGAGCACATATGAGCAGTTCTTC. Translated, it gives CASSQEGGLAGVSTYEQFF.

In its sample, this clonotype was seen a few times. The rearrangement uses TRBV10-1 and TRBJ2-2; D might be TRBD1 (6 bases). The V and J ends lost 0 bases and 6 bases respectively, with 8 bases between them. This CDR3 has 14 residues. CDR1 and CDR2 (germline): WNHNN, SYGVQD (reference sequence). The CDR3 reads CASSESGAAGELFF. CDR3 nucleotide sequence: TGCGCCAGCAGTGAGTCGGGGGCGGCCGGGGAGCTGTTTTTT.

This chain links TRBV18 with TRBJ1-2, with no clear D. Between the trimmed V and J ends, which lost 3 bases and 0 bases, there was a span of 11 bases. CDR1 and CDR2 (germline): KGHSH, LQKENI. CDR3 length equals 15 residues. The CDR3 region is CASSPVDGANYGYTF. The CDR3 DNA reads TGTGCCAGCTCACCCGTGGACGGAGCTAACTATGGCTACACCTTC.

The rearrangement uses TRBV12-3 or TRBV12-4 and TRBJ1-4, with a possible D match to TRBD1 (6 bases). V lost 4 bases, J lost 0 bases, and 9 bases lay in between. This CDR3 contains 15 residues. The CDR3 coding sequence is TGTGCCAGCAGTTGGGGGCGTGCAACTAATGAAAAACTGTTTTTT. Translated, it gives CASSWGRATNEKLFF.

This chain links TRBV28 with TRBJ2-1; TRBD1 matches at 10 bases. V lost 5 bases, J lost 3 bases, and 4 bases stayed unmatched. CDR1 and CDR2 from the germline V gene are MDHEN and SYDVKM. This CDR3 is 15 amino acids long. As DNA, the CDR3 is TGTGCCAGCAGTCCCGGGACAGGGGACTACAATGAGCAGTTCTTC. Amino acid sequence: CASSPGTGDYNEQFF.

The rearrangement uses TRBV20-1 and TRBJ2-3; D unclear. Per the germline V gene, CDR1 is DFQATT and CDR2 is SNEGSKA (reference sequence). The CDR3 sequence is 15 residues long. Trimming cost V 3 bases and J 2 bases, with 15 bases left between them. As DNA, the CDR3 is TGCAGTGCTAGCCGTATTACCGGTTTCACAGATACGCAGTATTTT. It yields the protein CSASRITGFTDTQYF.

The chain uses TRBV20-1 and TRBJ2-7, with TRBD2 matching over 11 bases. The CDR3 extends over 18 amino acids. The V segment lost 0 bases and the J segment 0 bases; nucleotides outside the gene matches: 10. The V gene's germline CDR1 is DFQATT and CDR2 SNEGSKA (reference sequence). CDR3 region: CSARDAKAGTSGSYEQYF. CDR3 sequence (DNA): TGCAGTGCTAGAGATGCAAAAGCCGGGACTAGCGGCTCCTACGAGCAGTACTTC.

The CDR3 region has the DNA TGTGCCAGCAATATCCGGGACAGGGCTGCAGATACGCAGTATTTT. This sequence encodes CASNIRDRAADTQYF. The chain links TRBV12-3 or TRBV12-4 to TRBJ2-3; 9 bases align to TRBD1. The CDR3 runs to 15 residues. The V segment lost 7 bases and the J segment 4 bases; nucleotides outside the gene matches: 9.

This clonotype was seen only a few times. This sequence joins TRBV20-1 and TRBJ2-7; 8 nucleotides match TRBD1. Germline lookup yields CDR1 DFQATT and CDR2 SNEGSKA (reference sequence). The length of the CDR3 is 15 residues. The V gene end was trimmed by 0 bases and the J gene end by 3 bases; junction bases not matched to a gene: 7. The CDR3 bases are TGCAGTGCTAGAGATTGGGCAGGGGGCTTCTACGAGCAGTACTTC. Residues: CSARDWAGGFYEQYF.

J is TRBJ2-1 and V is TRBV10-3; 16 bases map to TRBD2. V lost 5 bases to trimming and J lost 2 bases; unmatched junction nucleotides: 15. CDR1 is ENHRY and CDR2 is SYGVKD in the germline V gene. The length of the CDR3 is 21 residues. For the CDR3, the DNA is TGTGCCATCAGTACCAGCACGGGACTAGCGGGGGGGCGGGGAACCTACAATGAGCAGTTCTTC. Its translation: CAISTSTGLAGGRGTYNEQFF.

This clonotype was detected only a few times. CDR3 sequence (DNA): TGTGCCAGCAGCTTCCCAGGGGGCAATGAGCAGTTCTTC. Its protein product is CASSFPGGNEQFF. This chain uses TRBV11-2 with TRBJ2-1; TRBD1 aligns across 7 bases. J lost 6 bases, V lost 3 bases, and 2 bases had no gene match. The CDR3 contains 13 residues. Per the germline V gene, CDR1 is SGHAT and CDR2 is FQNNGV.

Ten or more counts support this clonotype. The genes are TRBV12-3 or TRBV12-4 and TRBJ1-5; the D is unclear. This CDR3 is built from 12 residues. The V end was cut by 6 bases, the J end by 4 bases, with 7 bases between. The CDR3 bases are TGTGCCAGCAGGAATTTAAATCAGCCCCAGCATTTT. Translating gives CASRNLNQPQHF.

There are many counts of this clonotype. The V gene is TRBV9, the J gene TRBJ2-5; 8 nucleotides match TRBD1. J gave up 4 bases and V 0 bases, and 8 bases lay outside the gene matches. The CDR3 has 16 residues. Germline V lookup: CDR1 SGDLS, CDR2 YYNGEE. CDR3 region: CASSVGTGTWSETQYF. CDR3 sequence (DNA): TGTGCCAGCAGCGTAGGGACAGGGACATGGTCAGAGACCCAGTACTTC. The full variable domain, in which reference TRBV9 and TRBJ2-5 provide the parts outside the CDR3, is DSGVTQTPKHLITATGQRVTLRCSPRSGDLSVYWYQQSLDQGLQFLIQYYNGEERAKGNILERFSAQQFPDLHSELNLSSLELGDSALYFCASSVGTGTWSETQYFGPGTRLLVL.

This clonotype appeared a few times. The chain is built from TRBV19 and TRBJ2-7, with 10 bases that match TRBD1. V was pared by 10 bases and J by 3 bases, with 6 bases of the junction left unmatched. This CDR3 spans 13 amino acids. CDR1 is LNHDA, CDR2 SQIVND, per germline (reference sequence). The CDR3 DNA follows: TGTGCCACAACAGACAGGGGGCACTACGAGCAGTACTTC. Protein sequence: CATTDRGHYEQYF. The variable domain in full, with the rest retrieved from reference TRBV19 and TRBJ2-7, is DGGITQSPKYLFRKEGQNVTLSCEQNLNHDAMYWYRQDPGQGLRLIYYSQIVNDFQKGDIAEGYSVSREKKESFPLTVTSAQKNPTAFYLCATTDRGHYEQYFGPGTRLTVT.

This clonotype has just a few counts. The rearrangement joins TRBV15 to TRBJ1-3; D gene unclear. This CDR3 comprises 15 residues. Trimming left V 0 bases short and J 0 bases short, with 6 bases between. Germline V gene data show CDR1 as LNHNV and CDR2 as YYDKDF (reference sequence). The CDR3 DNA reads TGTGCCACCAGCAGAGAAGATACCTCTGGAAACACCATATATTTT. This encodes CATSREDTSGNTIYF.

This clonotype has more than one count but fewer than ten. V and J are TRBV5-1 and TRBJ2-5; D might be TRBD2 (6 bases). Trimming pared 0 bases from V and 2 bases from J, leaving 11 bases between. CDR1 SGHRS and CDR2 YFSETQ come from the germline V gene. This CDR3 region has 15 residues. The CDR3 DNA sequence: TGCGCCAGCAGCTTGGGGGGGACTGCACAAGAGACCCAGTACTTC. The encoded protein is CASSLGGTAQETQYF.

The chain recombines TRBV30 with TRBJ1-1; D gene uncertain. In germline, CDR1 is GTSNPN, CDR2 SVGIG (reference sequence). V lost 1 base to trimming and J lost 1 base, with 10 bases between them. The CDR3 has 14 residues. CDR3 nucleotides: TGTGCCTGGAGTGCCCGACACTCGAACACTGAAGCTTTCTTT. Protein sequence: CAWSARHSNTEAFF.

The rearrangement links TRBV7-6 to TRBJ2-5; D not certain. Trimming shortened V by 2 bases and J by 3 bases, and 16 bases separated the two germline ends. The CDR3 is 16 residues long. Germline assignment: CDR1 SGHVS and CDR2 FNYEAQ. CDR3 in amino acids: CASSLPPAETKETQYF. The DNA for the CDR3 is TGTGCCAGCAGCTTACCCCCGGCCGAGACGAAAGAGACCCAGTACTTC. Together with reference TRBV7-6 and TRBJ2-5, the CDR3 gives the full variable domain: GAGVSQSPRYKVTKRGQDVALRCDPISGHVSLYWYRQALGQGPEFLTYFNYEAQQDKSGLPNDRFSAERPEGSISTLTIQRTEQRDSAMYRCASSLPPAETKETQYFGPGTRLLVL.

This clonotype was counted between two and nine times. The chain links TRBV7-8 to TRBJ2-7; D may be TRBD1 (6 bases). Germline V gene lookup returns CDR1 SGHVS and CDR2 FQNEAQ. V dropped 0 bases and J dropped 4 bases, with 19 bases sitting between them. The CDR3 consists of 17 residues. CDR3 loop: CASSLARGPQPLYEQYF. The CDR3, as DNA: TGTGCCAGCAGCTTAGCCAGGGGACCTCAACCATTATACGAGCAGTACTTC.

V and J are TRBV7-3 and TRBJ1-1; tentative D call: TRBD1 (6 bases). The CDR3 consists of 13 residues. Germline CDR1 reads SGHTA; CDR2 reads FQGTGA. The ends were cut back, 0 bases at V and 11 bases at J, with 13 bases in the middle. The CDR3 here is CASSLTGAGRAFF. The CDR3 coding sequence is TGTGCCAGCAGCTTAACGGGGGCAGGGCGCGCTTTCTTT.

This clonotype was found once. The chain combines TRBV11-2 with TRBJ2-3; D is unclear. With 4 bases removed from V and 1 base from J, the gap between germline ends came to 12 bases. Germline values: CDR1 SGHAT, CDR2 FQNNGV. The CDR3 length is 15 residues. As DNA, the CDR3 is TGTGCCAGCAGCTCCTCCGAGCTCGGCACAGATACGCAGTATTTT. As protein: CASSSSELGTDTQYF.

The V and J genes are TRBV5-6 and TRBJ2-7, with D maybe TRBD1 (6 bases). The CDR3 spans 15 residues. CDR1 is SGHDT and CDR2 is YYEEEE in the germline V gene. Trimming shortened V by 4 bases and J by 3 bases, and 17 bases separated the two germline ends. The DNA of the CDR3 is TGTGCCAGCAGCGGGGGCCCAGGGCCTCTCTACGAGCAGTACTTC. Translating it yields CASSGGPGPLYEQYF.